The T cell receptor beta chain under discussion was sequenced for a study of blood T cell repertoires in COVID-19. As for the study in general: Sites across the United States, Italy and Spain contributed samples from acute and convalescent COVID-19. T cells, B-cell-depleted T cells, or PBMCs supplied cDNA or gDNA.

TCRdb's table, derived via immunoSEQ multiplex PCR, lists solely in-frame clones and lacks some. The sample has 200,000 to 250,000 clones; 82% are singletons. CDR1 is SGHTA, CDR2 FQGNSA, per germline. V trimming: 3 bases; J trimming: 2 bases; junction bases outside the gene matches: 1. This CDR3 has 15 amino acids. Participants had their cohort set by participant-reported clinical history. For recovered donors of Cohort 3, there were two negative PCRs, clearance, or symptom resolution. Material: PBMCs or T cells enriched from blood (not recorded which). The source is a woman aged 60-70 years who had recovered from COVID-19. V usage is TRBV7-2 and J usage is TRBJ2-1, with 10 bases identical to TRBD2. CDR3 loop: CASSFSGGPYNEQFF. The CDR3 DNA is TGTGCCAGCAGCTTTAGCGGGGGGCCCTACAATGAGCAGTTCTTC.